One TCR beta chain is described in this entry. The antigen remains unidentified. CDR1 is SGHVS and CDR2 is FQNEAQ in the germline V gene. Unmatched junction bases numbered 11, after V lost 2 bases and J lost 7 bases. This CDR3 region has 16 residues. Libraries were prepared by immunoSEQ multiplex PCR; TCRdb keeps only in-frame clonotypes and omits some of them. This sample has 18,000 or so clones, with around 85% found just once. This sample is part of a study of CD4+ T cells in melanoma. General study findings and limits: A reported correlation linked neoantigen-specific CD4+ T cells to CD8+, macrophage and B cell function.

The sequence came from a human donor with melanoma. This rearrangement joins TRBV7-8 to TRBJ2-1, with 7 bases that match TRBD1. The sequenced material came from cells from a culture (not recorded whether cultured in vitro). For the CDR3, the DNA is TGTGCCAGCAGCTTAAGGGAGACAGGGCGAGGTAATGAGCAGTTCTTC. Amino acids: CASSLRETGRGNEQFF.